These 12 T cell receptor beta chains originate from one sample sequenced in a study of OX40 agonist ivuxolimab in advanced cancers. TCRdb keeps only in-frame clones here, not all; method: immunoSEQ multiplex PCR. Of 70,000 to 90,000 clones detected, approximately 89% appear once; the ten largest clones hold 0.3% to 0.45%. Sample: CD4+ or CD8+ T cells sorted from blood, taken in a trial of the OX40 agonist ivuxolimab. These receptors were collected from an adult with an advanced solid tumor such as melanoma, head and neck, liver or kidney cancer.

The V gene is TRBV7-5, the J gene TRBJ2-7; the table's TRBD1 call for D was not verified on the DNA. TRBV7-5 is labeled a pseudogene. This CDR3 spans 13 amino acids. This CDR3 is CVRSPGHEGEQYF. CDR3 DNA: TGTGTCAGAAGCCCGGGACACGAAGGGGAGCAGTACTTC.

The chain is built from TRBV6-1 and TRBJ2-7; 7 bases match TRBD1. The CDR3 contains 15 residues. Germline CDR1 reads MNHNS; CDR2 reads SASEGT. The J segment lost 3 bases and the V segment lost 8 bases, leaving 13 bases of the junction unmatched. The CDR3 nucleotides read TGTGCCAGCGAATCGACAGGGTTATCGCGCTACGAGCAGTACTTC. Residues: CASESTGLSRYEQYF.

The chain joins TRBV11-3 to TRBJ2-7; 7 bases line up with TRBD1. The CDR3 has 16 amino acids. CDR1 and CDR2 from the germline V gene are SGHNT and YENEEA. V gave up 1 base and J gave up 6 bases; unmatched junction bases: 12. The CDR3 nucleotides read TGTGCCAGCAGCTTAGCCCACAGGGGATTAATGAGCGAGCAGTACTTC. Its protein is CASSLAHRGLMSEQYF.

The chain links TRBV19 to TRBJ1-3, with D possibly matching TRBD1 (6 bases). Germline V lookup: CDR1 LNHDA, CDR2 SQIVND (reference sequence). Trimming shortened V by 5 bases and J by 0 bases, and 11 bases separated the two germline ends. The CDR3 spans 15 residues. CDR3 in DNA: TGTGCCAGTAGTGCGGGACACCACTCTGGAAACACCATATATTTT. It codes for CASSAGHHSGNTIYF.

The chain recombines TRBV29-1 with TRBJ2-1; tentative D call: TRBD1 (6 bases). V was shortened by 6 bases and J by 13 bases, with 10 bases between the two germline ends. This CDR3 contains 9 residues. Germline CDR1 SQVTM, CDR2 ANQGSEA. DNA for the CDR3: TGCAGCGTGGATGGGGGCCAGTTCTTC. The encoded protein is CSVDGGQFF.

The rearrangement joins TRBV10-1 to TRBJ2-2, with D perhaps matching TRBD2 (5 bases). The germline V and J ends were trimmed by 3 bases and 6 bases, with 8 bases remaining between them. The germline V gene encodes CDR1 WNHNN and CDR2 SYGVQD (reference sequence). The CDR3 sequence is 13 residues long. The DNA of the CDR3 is TGCGCCAGCAGTGACAGGACTGCCGGGGAGCTGTTTTTT. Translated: CASSDRTAGELFF.

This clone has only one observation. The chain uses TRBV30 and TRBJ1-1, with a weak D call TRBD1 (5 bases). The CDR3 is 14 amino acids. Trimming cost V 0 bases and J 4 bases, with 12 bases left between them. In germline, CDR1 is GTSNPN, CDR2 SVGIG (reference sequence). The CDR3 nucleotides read TGTGCCTGGAGTGTATCAGGGTTGTCCACTGAAGCTTTCTTT. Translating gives CAWSVSGLSTEAFF.

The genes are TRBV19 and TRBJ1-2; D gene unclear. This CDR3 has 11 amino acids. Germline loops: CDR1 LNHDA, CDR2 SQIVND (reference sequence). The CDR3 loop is CATTGPWGYTF. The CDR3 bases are TGTGCTACAACCGGGCCCTGGGGCTACACCTTC.

CDR3 DNA sequence: TGTGCCAGCAGCTTGGGAGGGGGCGGCAAGACTGAAGCTTTCTTT. Protein product: CASSLGGGGKTEAFF. The chain carries TRBV7-9 and TRBJ1-1; 7 bases align to TRBD1. The V segment lost 3 bases and the J segment 5 bases; nucleotides outside the gene matches: 9. Germline V gene sequence: CDR1 SEHNR, CDR2 FQNEAQ (reference sequence). The CDR3 length is 15 residues.

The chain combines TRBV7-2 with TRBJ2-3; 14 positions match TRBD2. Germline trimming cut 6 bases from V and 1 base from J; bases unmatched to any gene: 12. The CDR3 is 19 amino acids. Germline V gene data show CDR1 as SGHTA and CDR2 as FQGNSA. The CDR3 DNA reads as TGTGCCAGCAGTCCCGAGGGGACTAGCGGGAGTTGGGGCACAGATACGCAGTATTTT. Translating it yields CASSPEGTSGSWGTDTQYF.

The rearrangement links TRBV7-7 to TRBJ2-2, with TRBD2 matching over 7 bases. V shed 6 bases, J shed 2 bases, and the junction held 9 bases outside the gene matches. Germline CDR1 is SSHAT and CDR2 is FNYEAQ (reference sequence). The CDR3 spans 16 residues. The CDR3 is CASSPTWGGNTGELFF. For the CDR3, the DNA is TGTGCCAGCAGTCCAACCTGGGGGGGAAACACCGGGGAGCTGTTTTTT.

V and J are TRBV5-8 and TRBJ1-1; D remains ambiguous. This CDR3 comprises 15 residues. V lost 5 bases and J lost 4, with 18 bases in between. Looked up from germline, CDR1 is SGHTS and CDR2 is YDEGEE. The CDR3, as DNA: TGTGCCAGCAGTTGGAAATCCGGGCCCCCCACTGAAGCTTTCTTT. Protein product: CASSWKSGPPTEAFF.